This T cell receptor beta chain is from a study of blood T cell repertoires in COVID-19. Method: immunoSEQ multiplex PCR; TCRdb's copy keeps in-frame clones and lacks some. The table records around 270,000 clones, 70% to 85% of them present only once. Trimming at V came to 3 bases and at J to 0 bases, leaving 0 bases not matched to a gene. Per the germline V gene, CDR1 is MNHNS and CDR2 is SASEGT. This CDR3 has 14 amino acids. To note about this clone: The sample contains more than one DNA sequence encoding this CDR3.

This TCR was sampled from a human donor with COVID-19, enrolled during active disease. The donor label of this sample is uncertain. The sequenced material came from peripheral blood. The chain has TRBV6-1 and TRBJ1-1; 8 bases agree with TRBD1. The CDR3 here is CASSEDRVNTEAFF. CDR3 DNA: TGTGCCAGCAGTGAGGACAGGGTGAACACTGAAGCTTTCTTT.